The 26 T cell receptor beta chains in this list originate from one sample, sequenced in a study of blood T cell repertoires in COVID-19. The data were produced by immunoSEQ multiplex PCR, yet TCRdb's version contains in-frame clones alone and is incomplete. Of over 250,000 clones in the sample, around nine tenths were seen once. Sequencing was performed on PBMCs or T cells enriched from blood (not recorded which). These receptors were taken from an older woman in a cohort exposed to, infected with or recovered from COVID-19 (not recorded which).

This clone was found once. The chain joins TRBV21-1 to TRBJ1-2. TRBV21-1 is designated a pseudogene. CDR3 length equals 15 residues. CDR3 sequence reads: CASSSGRGYHYGYTF. The CDR3 DNA reads as TGTGCCAGCAGCTCAGGAAGAGGGTACCACTATGGCTACACCTTC.

The V gene is TRBV4-1, the J gene TRBJ1-4, with 9 positions matching TRBD1. With 6 bases clipped from V and 8 bases from J, the junction kept 10 bases outside the gene matches. Germline V gene sequence: CDR1 MGHRA, CDR2 YSYEKL. CDR3 length: 15 amino acids. CDR3 residues: CASSHPGTGKEKLFF. The CDR3, as DNA: TGCGCCAGCAGTCATCCTGGGACAGGGAAAGAAAAACTGTTTTTT.

This clone appeared a single time. The chain joins TRBV13 to TRBJ2-7; D perhaps matches TRBD2 (6 bases). The CDR3 sequence is 13 residues long. With 3 bases removed from V and 5 bases from J, the gap between germline ends came to 11 bases. Germline-derived CDR1 and CDR2 are PRHDT and FYEKMQ (reference sequence). CDR3 sequence (DNA): TGTGCCAGCAGCTTCGAAGGAGGGAACGAGCAGTACTTC. Protein product: CASSFEGGNEQYF.

This rearrangement joins TRBV6-5 to TRBJ1-2; perhaps TRBD1 as D (5 bases). The length of the CDR3 is 14 residues. CDR1 MNHEY and CDR2 SVGAGI come from the germline V gene. Trimming cost V 4 bases and J 2 bases, with 11 bases left between them. CDR3 residues: CASSWNGGNYGYTF. As DNA, the CDR3 is TGTGCCAGCAGTTGGAATGGGGGGAACTATGGCTACACCTTC.

CDR3 sequence reads: CSASSGTSNYEQYF. CDR3 coding DNA: TGCAGTGCTAGTTCCGGGACTAGTAACTACGAGCAGTACTTC. This sequence joins TRBV20-1 and TRBJ2-7; 8 nucleotides agree with TRBD2. The CDR3 totals 14 residues. CDR1 is DFQATT and CDR2 is SNEGSKA in the germline V gene (reference sequence). V shed 3 bases and J 3 bases; nucleotides not matched to a gene: 7.

The chain carries TRBV28 and TRBJ2-1; no reliable D call. Germline CDR1 reads MDHEN; CDR2 reads SYDVKM. Trimming shortened V by 3 bases and J by 2 bases, and 8 bases separated the two germline ends. The CDR3 covers 14 residues. The CDR3 DNA sequence: TGTGCCAGCAGTTTGATCTCGGCCTACAATGAGCAGTTCTTC. Encoded protein: CASSLISAYNEQFF.

This rearrangement joins TRBV23-1 to TRBJ2-7, with 12 bases aligning to TRBD2. TRBV23-1 is an ORF for which the function is uncertain. After removal of 2 bases from V and 7 bases from J, the junction contained 6 bases not matched to a gene. This CDR3 is built from 15 residues. In nucleotides, the CDR3 is TGCGCCAGCAGTCAAGGTCGACTAGCGGGAGAGGAGCAGTACTTC. Amino acid sequence: CASSQGRLAGEEQYF.

The chain joins TRBV6-6 to TRBJ2-3; TRBD2 is a possible D gene (6 bases). Looked up from germline, CDR1 is MNHNY and CDR2 is SVGAGI (reference sequence). This CDR3 contains 14 residues. Trimming shortened V by 6 bases and J by 4 bases, and 14 bases separated the two germline ends. The CDR3 region has the DNA TGTGCCAGCAGCCAGACTAGTTCCGCAGATACGCAGTATTTT. It translates to CASSQTSSADTQYF.

The V gene is TRBV7-2, the J gene TRBJ2-7; D not certain. Germline V gene lookup returns CDR1 SGHTA and CDR2 FQGNSA. V was cut by 3 bases and J by 3 bases, with 6 bases left in between. The CDR3 is made up of 12 amino acids. Here the CDR3 reads CASSLTNYEQYF. The DNA for the CDR3 is TGTGCCAGCAGCTTGACAAACTACGAGCAGTACTTC.

This clone was seen a single time. The chain joins TRBV5-4 to TRBJ2-7, with D perhaps TRBD2 (6 bases). The V gene's germline CDR1 is SGHNT and CDR2 YYREEE (reference sequence). V lost 0 bases, J lost 3 bases, and 16 bases lay in between. There are 16 residues in the CDR3. Here the CDR3 reads CASSLGTGAPDYEQYF. The CDR3 nucleotides are TGTGCCAGCAGCTTGGGGACGGGAGCCCCCGACTACGAGCAGTACTTC.

The chain employs TRBV24-1 and TRBJ2-3, with D hard to call. This CDR3 spans 14 amino acids. V lost 4 bases and J lost 0, with 7 bases in between. In germline, CDR1 is KGHDR, CDR2 SFDVKD. The CDR3 DNA sequence: TGTGCCACCAGTGACCAGGCTAGCACAGATACGCAGTATTTT. Translation: CATSDQASTDTQYF.

This sequence joins TRBV5-1 and TRBJ2-7; D not resolved. V was cut by 5 bases and J by 6 bases, with 15 bases left in between. Germline lookup yields CDR1 SGHRS and CDR2 YFSETQ. There are 13 residues in the CDR3. The CDR3 protein is CASRSPSFSEQYF. The CDR3 bases are TGCGCCAGCAGATCCCCCAGTTTCTCCGAGCAGTACTTC.

As DNA, the CDR3 is TGCGCCAGCAGCCTAGACAGGGAAGAGACCCAGTACTTC. Amino acids: CASSLDREETQYF. V is TRBV4-1 and J is TRBJ2-5; 7 nucleotides align to TRBD1. CDR3 length: 13 residues. CDR1 is MGHRA, CDR2 YSYEKL, per germline. V shed 4 bases and J 3 bases; nucleotides not matched to a gene: 2.

The chain links TRBV3-1 (or the pseudogene TRBV3-2) to TRBJ1-6, with TRBD1 matching over 7 bases. From germline, CDR1 is LGHDT and CDR2 YNNKEL (reference sequence). With V trimmed by 1 base and J by 8 bases, 5 bases remained unmatched. The CDR3 has 15 residues. The chain's CDR3 is CASSQVYRGHSPLHF. CDR3 nucleotides: TGTGCCAGCAGCCAAGTCTACAGGGGTCATTCACCCCTCCACTTT.

The rearrangement links TRBV7-2 to TRBJ2-2, with 10 bases matching TRBD1. This CDR3 comprises 17 residues. The germline V gene has CDR1 SGHTA and CDR2 FQGNSA. V was clipped by 5 bases and J by 2 bases; unmatched bases: 8. This chain's CDR3 is CASSPRDRGTNTGELFF. As DNA, the CDR3 is TGTGCCAGCAGCCCCAGGGACAGGGGCACCAACACCGGGGAGCTGTTTTTT.

This rearrangement joins TRBV30 to TRBJ1-1, with 9 bases matching TRBD1. The CDR3 runs 15 residues. From germline, CDR1 is GTSNPN and CDR2 SVGIG (reference sequence). Trimming removed 2 bases from V and 7 bases from J; junction bases left unmatched: 11. The CDR3 DNA follows: TGTGCCTGGAGTAACAGGGGGCGCCTTCCCCATGAAGCTTTCTTT. This translates into CAWSNRGRLPHEAFF.

V and J are TRBV5-8 and TRBJ1-2, with 8 bases that match TRBD1. Per the germline V gene, CDR1 is SGHTS and CDR2 is YDEGEE. J was trimmed by 7 bases and V by 2 bases; bases with no gene match: 4. The CDR3 length is 13 residues. The CDR3 DNA reads TGTGCCAGCAGCTTTCAGGGGGCTCTTGGCTACACCTTC. Encoded protein: CASSFQGALGYTF.

This rearrangement joins TRBV6-2 or TRBV6-3 to TRBJ2-7; D unclear. The germline V gene encodes CDR1 MNHEY and CDR2 SVGEGT. The CDR3 has 13 residues. The V and J ends lost 4 bases and 4 bases respectively, with 11 bases between them. The CDR3 loop is CASSSWQIYEQYF. In DNA, the CDR3 is TGTGCCAGCAGTTCCTGGCAGATATACGAGCAGTACTTC.

This chain links TRBV19 with TRBJ2-7; D is possibly TRBD2 (5 bases). CDR3 length: 14 residues. Trimming cost V 6 bases and J 2 bases, with 14 bases left between them. CDR1 and CDR2 (germline): LNHDA, SQIVND (reference sequence). The CDR3 coding sequence is TGTGCCAGTAGACCTGGCGGAGGTACCTACGAGCAGTACTTC. This sequence encodes CASRPGGGTYEQYF.

The chain is built from TRBV14 and TRBJ2-2, with 9 bases that match TRBD2. This CDR3 region has 15 residues. CDR1 and CDR2 from the germline V gene are SGHDN and FVKESK. V was pared by 4 bases and J by 4 bases, with 4 bases of the junction left unmatched. CDR3 in amino acids: CASSLAGVSTGELFF. In DNA, the CDR3 is TGTGCCAGCAGCCTAGCGGGAGTAAGCACCGGGGAGCTGTTTTTT.

V is TRBV12-5 and J is TRBJ2-5; no reliable D call. This CDR3 is built from 14 residues. The germline V and J ends were trimmed by 6 bases and 2 bases, with 13 bases remaining between them. In germline, CDR1 is LGHNT, CDR2 FRNRAP. In nucleotides, the CDR3 is TGTGCTAGTGGCCCCAATGAGGTACAAGAGACCCAGTACTTC. Protein: CASGPNEVQETQYF.

This clone appeared once. The chain uses TRBV14 and TRBJ1-1; 7 bases agree with TRBD1. Trimming removed 4 bases from V and 1 base from J; junction bases left unmatched: 3. The CDR3 is made up of 14 amino acids. Germline V gene sequence: CDR1 SGHDN, CDR2 FVKESK. As DNA, the CDR3 is TGTGCCAGCAGCCCCAGACAGGGGAACACTGAAGCTTTCTTT. This codes for CASSPRQGNTEAFF.

J is TRBJ1-6 and V is TRBV19, with TRBD1 identical over 9 bases. J gave up 7 bases and V 4 bases, and 2 bases lay outside the gene matches. The CDR3 sequence is 14 residues long. Germline V gene sequence: CDR1 LNHDA, CDR2 SQIVND (reference sequence). In DNA form, the CDR3 reads TGTGCCAGTAGTACCGGGACAGGGAATTCACCCCTCCACTTT. Amino acid sequence: CASSTGTGNSPLHF.

CDR3 residues: CASLAGGSYEQYF. CDR3 sequence (DNA): TGTGCCAGCCTAGCGGGGGGCTCCTACGAGCAGTACTTC. This chain links TRBV2 with TRBJ2-7; the match to TRBD2 covers 11 bases. After removal of 8 bases from V and 0 bases from J, the junction contained 0 bases not matched to a gene. In germline, CDR1 is SNHLY, CDR2 FYNNEI. CDR3 length: 13 amino acids. Using reference TRBV2 and TRBJ2-7 for the parts outside the CDR3, the full variable domain is EPEVTQTPSHQVTQMGQEVILRCVPISNHLYFYWYRQILGQKVEFLVSFYNNEISEKSEIFDDQFSVERPDGSNFTLKIRSTKLEDSAMYFCASLAGGSYEQYFGPGTRLTVT.

In nucleotides, the CDR3 is TGTGCCAGCAGCCCGTCGACTAGCGCGTACAATGAGCAGTTCTTC. Residues: CASSPSTSAYNEQFF. The chain joins TRBV5-5 to TRBJ2-1, with 8 bases lining up with TRBD2. This CDR3 has 15 residues. The V gene's germline CDR1 is SGHKS and CDR2 YYEKEE (reference sequence). V shed 4 bases and J 4 bases; nucleotides not matched to a gene: 7.

The rearrangement joins TRBV19 to TRBJ2-3; 7 bases match TRBD2. This CDR3 contains 13 residues. The germline V gene has CDR1 LNHDA and CDR2 SQIVND (reference sequence). The J segment lost 5 bases and the V segment lost 3 bases, leaving 2 bases of the junction unmatched. CDR3 region: CASSIQREDTQYF. CDR3 nucleotide sequence: TGTGCCAGTAGTATCCAGCGGGAAGATACGCAGTATTTT.